One sample yielded the 32 T cell receptor beta chains listed below, sequenced in a study of T cell responses to AZD1222 COVID-19 vaccine (dated by TCRdb to the early 2020s). The library was built by means of the immunoSEQ multiplex PCR assay. TCRdb took over this immuneACCESS table, retaining in-frame rearrangements with V and J assigned. Such tables are incomplete; in checked studies, under half of the missing clones stem from an unresolved V gene, and the remainder is unexplained. The sample table contains more than 95,000 clones; only one count was recorded for around 83% of them. Less than 5.5% of the sample comes from the top ten. The time point label here, explained by the study, means: about 28 days (+/-7) after the second vaccine dose. Specimen: peripheral blood, collected 28 days after the second AZD1222 dose. These receptors came from an adult who received the AZD1222 COVID-19 vaccine.

The chain carries TRBV5-1 and TRBJ1-2; TRBD1 is a possible D gene (6 bases). This CDR3 has 13 amino acids. Germline lookup yields CDR1 SGHRS and CDR2 YFSETQ. V lost 4 bases to trimming and J lost 4 bases, with 11 bases between them. CDR3 nucleotide sequence: TGCGCCAGCAGCAGAGGACAGTCCTATGGCTACACCTTC. It is translated as CASSRGQSYGYTF.

V is TRBV5-1 and J is TRBJ2-3; the D is unclear. V was trimmed by 0 bases and J by 6 bases, leaving 8 bases between them. Germline values: CDR1 SGHRS, CDR2 YFSETQ. This CDR3 spans 13 amino acids. The CDR3 nucleotides are TGCGCCAGCAGCTTGGGGTTCGCCGATACGCAGTATTTT. This gives the protein CASSLGFADTQYF. The whole variable domain, filled in from reference TRBV5-1 and TRBJ2-3, reads KAGVTQTPRYLIKTRGQQVTLSCSPISGHRSVSWYQQTPGQGLQFLFEYFSETQRNKGNFPGRFSGRQFSNSRSEMNVSTLELGDSALYLCASSLGFADTQYFGPGTRLTVL.

The chain links TRBV30 to TRBJ2-7, with D maybe TRBD1 (6 bases). The CDR3 is 17 residues long. Germline V gene lookup returns CDR1 GTSNPN and CDR2 SVGIG (reference sequence). V gave up 0 bases and J gave up 5 bases, with 23 bases separating them. The CDR3 coding sequence is TGTGCCTGGAGTGTAAGGGTATCCGGCTTCTGGGACAACGAGCAGTACTTC. Translation: CAWSVRVSGFWDNEQYF.

The J gene is TRBJ2-5, the V gene TRBV7-2; 8 bases map to TRBD2. The ends lost 7 bases at V and 5 bases at J; junction bases unmatched: 18. Germline V lookup: CDR1 SGHTA, CDR2 FQGNSA. The CDR3 spans 17 residues. CDR3 coding DNA: TGTGCCAGCACCTCCCGGAGGGCGGGGGGAGGATGGGAGACCCAGTACTTC. Translated: CASTSRRAGGGWETQYF.

The chain's CDR3 is CSVDGASLRETQYF. In nucleotides, the CDR3 is TGCAGCGTTGACGGGGCTAGCCTCCGGGAGACCCAGTACTTC. The chain is built from TRBV29-1 and TRBJ2-5, with D perhaps being TRBD1 or TRBD2 (5 bases each). Germline-derived CDR1 and CDR2 are SQVTM and ANQGSEA. This CDR3 has 14 residues. V was pared by 3 bases and J by 5 bases, with 16 bases between. Together with reference TRBV29-1 and TRBJ2-5, the CDR3 gives the full variable domain: SAVISQKPSRDICQRGTSLTIQCQVDSQVTMMFWYRQQPGQSLTLIATANQGSEATYESGFVIDKFPISRPNLTFSTLTVSNMSPEDSSIYLCSVDGASLRETQYFGPGTRLLVL.

The count of this clone is one. V is TRBV7-3 and J is TRBJ2-5; 7 bases align to TRBD2. Germline V gives CDR1 SGHTA, CDR2 FQGTGA. Trimming removed 2 bases from V and 4 bases from J; junction bases left unmatched: 1. This CDR3 comprises 13 residues. The DNA for the CDR3 is TGTGCCAGCAGCTTACGGACTAGAGAGACCCAGTACTTC. Translation gives CASSLRTRETQYF.

The rearrangement joins TRBV19 to TRBJ1-5; D may be TRBD1 (6 bases). In germline, CDR1 is LNHDA, CDR2 SQIVND (reference sequence). V lost 6 bases and J 5 bases, leaving 20 bases between the germline ends. The length of the CDR3 is 16 residues. The CDR3 is CASRPAGRGQYQPQHF. The CDR3 DNA sequence: TGTGCCAGTAGGCCGGCAGGCAGGGGCCAATATCAGCCCCAGCATTTT.

The CDR3 reads CASSPFVTGDAGNTIYF. CDR3 coding DNA: TGTGCCAGCTCACCGTTTGTTACCGGGGATGCTGGAAACACCATATATTTT. The chain combines TRBV18 with TRBJ1-3; no firm D call. Trimming left V 3 bases short and J 2 bases short, with 17 bases between. This CDR3 region has 17 residues. Looked up from germline, CDR1 is KGHSH and CDR2 is LQKENI.

This chain joins TRBV3-1 (or the pseudogene TRBV3-2) and TRBJ1-1, with D perhaps TRBD1 (6 bases). The V gene lost 1 base and the J gene lost 8 bases, with 14 bases spanning the gap. The CDR3 covers 14 residues. Germline-derived CDR1 and CDR2 are LGHDT and YNNKEL (reference sequence). CDR3 protein: CASSQAVSGGEAFF. CDR3 DNA sequence: TGTGCCAGCAGCCAAGCTGTGTCCGGGGGCGAAGCTTTCTTT.

This sequence joins TRBV5-1 and TRBJ1-2; possibly TRBD1 for D (5 bases). Trimming pared 0 bases from V and 0 bases from J, leaving 9 bases between. The CDR3 length is 15 residues. The germline V gene has CDR1 SGHRS and CDR2 YFSETQ. The CDR3 protein is CASSLGPTANYGYTF. In DNA form, the CDR3 reads TGCGCCAGCAGCTTGGGACCGACAGCTAACTATGGCTACACCTTC.

CDR3 nucleotides: TGTGCCAGCAGCGAGCGGGGGGACCGCACAGATACGCAGTATTTT. Translated: CASSERGDRTDTQYF. This rearrangement joins TRBV7-2 to TRBJ2-3; 9 bases agree with TRBD2. V dropped 5 bases and J dropped 1; count of bases not matched to a gene: 4. The CDR3 contains 15 residues. The germline V gene has CDR1 SGHTA and CDR2 FQGNSA.

V gene TRBV28 combines with J gene TRBJ2-7; D gene unclear. This CDR3 contains 12 residues. Between the trimmed V and J ends, which lost 6 bases and 3 bases, there was a span of 9 bases. Germline-derived CDR1 and CDR2 are MDHEN and SYDVKM. The CDR3 loop is CASSLELYEQYF. The CDR3 DNA reads as TGTGCCAGCAGCCTTGAACTCTACGAGCAGTACTTC.

The genes are TRBV5-1 and TRBJ1-6; D is ambiguous. The CDR3 totals 15 residues. V lost 5 bases and J lost 6, with 15 bases in between. Germline CDR1 SGHRS, CDR2 YFSETQ. The chain's CDR3 is CASRDHRTSNSPLHF. CDR3 nucleotides: TGCGCCAGCAGGGATCACCGGACGAGTAATTCACCCCTCCACTTT.

The genes are TRBV7-8 and TRBJ2-1; 7 nucleotides match TRBD2. CDR3 size: 16 residues. CDR1 and CDR2 (germline): SGHVS, FQNEAQ. The V gene end was trimmed by 2 bases and the J gene end by 3 bases; junction bases not matched to a gene: 7. The DNA for the CDR3 is TGTGCCAGCAGCTTAATCAGCGGGATTCTCTACAATGAGCAGTTCTTC. It yields the protein CASSLISGILYNEQFF.

The CDR3 loop reads CASSPRDRENYGYTF. The DNA for the CDR3 is TGTGCCAGCAGCCCGAGGGACAGGGAGAACTATGGCTACACCTTC. The genes are TRBV28 and TRBJ1-2, with 9 bases matching TRBD1. CDR3 size: 15 residues. Looked up from germline, CDR1 is MDHEN and CDR2 is SYDVKM. V lost 6 bases, J lost 2 bases, and 7 bases stayed unmatched.

This chain uses TRBV5-1 with TRBJ1-4, with 8 bases identical to TRBD1. Germline CDR1 reads SGHRS; CDR2 reads YFSETQ. With V trimmed by 3 bases and J by 2 bases, 6 bases remained unmatched. The CDR3 length is 16 residues. The CDR3 nucleotides are TGCGCCAGCAGCTCAGGGGGCGCACGGACTAATGAAAAACTGTTTTTT. It encodes CASSSGGARTNEKLFF.

The chain has TRBV6-6 and TRBJ2-7, with 13 bases fitting TRBD2. CDR3 length equals 13 residues. Trimming cost V 6 bases and J 5 bases; bases outside gene matches: 1. Germline CDR1 reads MNHNY; CDR2 reads SVGAGI (reference sequence). CDR3 sequence reads: CASRTSGGNEQYF. In DNA form, the CDR3 reads TGTGCCAGCAGGACTAGCGGGGGGAACGAGCAGTACTTC.

The CDR3 DNA reads TGTGCCAGCAGCGTAGTCGGCGGATACTCTGGAAACACCATATATTTT. Its protein is CASSVVGGYSGNTIYF. The gene calls are TRBV9 and TRBJ1-3, with D uncertain. V was cut by 0 bases and J by 0 bases, with 10 bases left in between. Germline V gene sequence: CDR1 SGDLS, CDR2 YYNGEE. The CDR3 has 16 amino acids.

The V gene is TRBV20-1, the J gene TRBJ1-6, with D uncertain. CDR1 and CDR2 (germline): DFQATT, SNEGSKA (reference sequence). The CDR3 is 10 residues long. The CDR3 reads CQSGFSPLHF. The DNA for the CDR3 is TGCCAAAGCGGATTTTCACCCCTCCACTTT.

In its sample, this clone was seen once. V usage is TRBV6-5 and J usage is TRBJ1-1; tentatively, D is TRBD1 (5 bases). The CDR3 sequence is 14 residues long. Germline assignment: CDR1 MNHEY and CDR2 SVGAGI. The V gene lost 6 bases and the J gene lost 0 bases, with 11 bases spanning the gap. CDR3 nucleotides: TGTGCCAGCAGGGGACCCCTACTGAACACTGAAGCTTTCTTT. Translating gives CASRGPLLNTEAFF.

The CDR3 sequence: CASSHSTGSAGSPLHF. DNA of the CDR3: TGCGCCAGCAGCCACTCGACAGGGTCTGCCGGGTCACCCCTCCACTTT. The V gene is TRBV4-1, the J gene TRBJ1-6; 7 bases line up with TRBD1. Losses at the gene ends were 3 bases for V and 10 bases for J; bases not matched to a gene: 12. There are 16 residues in the CDR3. Germline CDR1 is MGHRA and CDR2 is YSYEKL.

This chain uses TRBV3-1 (or the pseudogene TRBV3-2) with TRBJ1-4; the match to TRBD1 covers 9 bases. The CDR3 contains 15 residues. Germline V lookup: CDR1 LGHDT, CDR2 YNNKEL (reference sequence). J gave up 8 bases and V 4 bases, and 8 bases lay outside the gene matches. The CDR3 sequence: CASSRQGERGEKLFF. Written as DNA, the CDR3 is TGTGCCAGCAGCCGACAGGGGGAAAGGGGCGAAAAACTGTTTTTT.

V usage is TRBV6-5 and J usage is TRBJ1-6; D is unresolved. Germline assignment: CDR1 MNHEY and CDR2 SVGAGI. The CDR3 contains 12 residues. Trimming removed 5 bases from V and 12 bases from J, with 11 bases in between. The CDR3 is CASSLGLGPLHF. The CDR3 DNA sequence: TGTGCCAGCAGTCTGGGTCTCGGACCCCTCCACTTT.

This chain uses TRBV29-1 with TRBJ2-1, with a possible D match to TRBD2 (5 bases). The CDR3 loop spans 13 amino acids. Germline lookup yields CDR1 SQVTM and CDR2 ANQGSEA. Between the trimmed V and J ends, which lost 6 bases and 8 bases, there was a span of 17 bases. The CDR3 loop reads CSVPSGNADEQFF. The CDR3 bases are TGCAGCGTCCCGAGCGGAAACGCCGATGAGCAGTTCTTC.

The V call is TRBV6-5, the J call TRBJ1-2; D is possibly TRBD1 (5 bases). Trimming shortened V by 7 bases and J by 8 bases, and 17 bases separated the two germline ends. CDR1 and CDR2 (germline): MNHEY, SVGAGI. The CDR3 contains 13 residues. The CDR3 here is CASIDRHPGGYTF. CDR3 sequence (DNA): TGTGCCAGCATAGACAGACACCCAGGGGGCTACACCTTC.

This chain connects TRBV3-1 (or the pseudogene TRBV3-2) to TRBJ1-1, with 8 bases matching TRBD1. This CDR3 comprises 17 residues. V lost 2 bases to trimming and J lost 0 bases; unmatched junction nucleotides: 8. Germline V gene data show CDR1 as LGHDT and CDR2 as YNNKEL (reference sequence). Here the CDR3 DNA reads TGTGCCAGCAGCCAAAACAGGGGGGGGAGGATGAACACTGAAGCTTTCTTT. It translates to CASSQNRGGRMNTEAFF.

V usage is TRBV21-1 and J usage is TRBJ1-5. TRBV21-1 counts as a pseudogene. The CDR3 runs to 15 residues. This CDR3 is CASPQRVCSNQPQHF. The DNA for the CDR3 is TGTGCCAGCCCCCAACGGGTGTGTAGCAATCAGCCCCAGCATTTT.

The rearrangement joins TRBV27 to TRBJ1-2; TRBD1 matches at 7 bases. V was clipped by 6 bases and J by 3 bases; unmatched bases: 16. Germline lookup yields CDR1 MNHEY and CDR2 SMNVEV (reference sequence). This CDR3 contains 17 residues. In DNA, the CDR3 is TGTGCCAGCAGACCGGCCAGGGGGAAGGAAGGTGACTATGGCTACACCTTC. Protein: CASRPARGKEGDYGYTF.

The rearrangement links TRBV7-9 to TRBJ1-1, with a possible D match to TRBD1 (5 bases). V shed 5 bases and J shed 1 base, with 14 bases lying between them. The germline gives CDR1 SEHNR, CDR2 FQNEAQ (reference sequence). This CDR3 comprises 15 residues. CDR3: CASSPGHLQNTEAFF. The CDR3 DNA is TGTGCCAGCAGCCCCGGACACCTTCAGAACACTGAAGCTTTCTTT.

In the case of this clone: Different DNA sequences within this sample yield the same CDR3. The J gene is TRBJ1-4, the V gene TRBV5-1; D is uncertain. V was trimmed by 4 bases and J by 3 bases, leaving 7 bases between them. Per germline, CDR1 SGHRS and CDR2 YFSETQ. The CDR3 has 13 amino acids. The CDR3 DNA reads TGCGCCAGCAGCCCCGGACCTAATGAAAAACTGTTTTTT. Translating it yields CASSPGPNEKLFF.

Only one count was recorded for this clone. DNA for the CDR3: TGTGCCAGCAGTTATGGAGCGCGCAATCAGCCCCAGCATTTT. Its protein is CASSYGARNQPQHF. The chain uses TRBV6-2 or TRBV6-3 and TRBJ1-5; D gene unclear. Trimming pared 3 bases from V and 2 bases from J, leaving 8 bases between. CDR3 length: 14 residues. CDR1 is MNHEY, CDR2 SVGEGT, per germline.

The chain employs TRBV7-2 and TRBJ2-7; 10 nucleotides line up with TRBD1. The ends lost 5 bases at V and 4 bases at J; junction bases unmatched: 11. Germline V gene sequence: CDR1 SGHTA, CDR2 FQGNSA. The CDR3 is made up of 16 amino acids. CDR3 sequence reads: CASSAQTGGVVYEQYF. The CDR3 nucleotides are TGTGCCAGCAGCGCTCAGACAGGGGGCGTTGTTTACGAGCAGTACTTC.